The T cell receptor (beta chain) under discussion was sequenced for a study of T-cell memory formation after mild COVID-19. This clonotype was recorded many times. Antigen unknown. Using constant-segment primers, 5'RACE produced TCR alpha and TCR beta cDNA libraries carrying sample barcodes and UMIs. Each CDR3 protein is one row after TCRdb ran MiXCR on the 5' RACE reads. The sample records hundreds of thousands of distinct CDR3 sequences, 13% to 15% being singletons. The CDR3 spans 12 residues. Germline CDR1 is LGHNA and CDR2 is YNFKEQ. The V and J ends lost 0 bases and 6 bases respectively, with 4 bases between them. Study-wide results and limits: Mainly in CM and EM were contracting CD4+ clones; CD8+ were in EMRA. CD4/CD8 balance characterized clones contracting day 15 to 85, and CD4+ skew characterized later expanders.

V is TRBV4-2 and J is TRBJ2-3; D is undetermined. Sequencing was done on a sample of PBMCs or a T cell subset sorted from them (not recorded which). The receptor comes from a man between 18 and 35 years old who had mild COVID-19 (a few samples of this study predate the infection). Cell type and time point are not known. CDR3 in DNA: TGTGCCAGCAGCCAAGAGTATGATACGCAGTATTTT. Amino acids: CASSQEYDTQYF.